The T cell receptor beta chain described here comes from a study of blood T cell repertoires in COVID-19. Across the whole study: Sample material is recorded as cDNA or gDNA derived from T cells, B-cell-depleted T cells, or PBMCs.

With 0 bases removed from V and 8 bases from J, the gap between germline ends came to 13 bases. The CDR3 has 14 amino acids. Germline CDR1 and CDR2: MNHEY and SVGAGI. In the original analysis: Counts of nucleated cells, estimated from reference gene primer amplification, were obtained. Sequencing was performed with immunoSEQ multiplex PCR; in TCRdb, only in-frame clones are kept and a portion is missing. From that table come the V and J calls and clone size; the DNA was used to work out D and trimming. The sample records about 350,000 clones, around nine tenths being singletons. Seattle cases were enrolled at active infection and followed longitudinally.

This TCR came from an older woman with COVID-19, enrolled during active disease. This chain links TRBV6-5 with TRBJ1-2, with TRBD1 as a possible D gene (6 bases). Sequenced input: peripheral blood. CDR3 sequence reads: CASSYSKQGTGYTF. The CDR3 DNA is TGTGCCAGCAGTTACTCGAAGCAGGGGACCGGCTACACCTTC.